These T cell receptor beta chains were read from a single sample in a study of type 1 regulatory T cells. These receptors have no identified antigens. Via MiXCR, TCRdb re-called the reads, giving one row per CDR3 protein. The repertoire holds roughly 68,000 distinct CDR3 sequences, approximately 64% seen once, with 7.6% in the top ten. Material: cultured T cells, either the whole culture or a sorted T cell fraction (not recorded which). These receptors all come from a human donor in good health. Each CDR3 is given with its conserved first and last residue. The order of the fields is clone size, V gene, J gene, D gene, CDR3 protein, CDR3 DNA. The D gene is left open where the match is weak. The size of a clone is reported for some rows only, either as once, few or many, or as a class for expanded clones.

NA	TRBV6-1	TRBJ2-5	TRBD2	CASSESLRPSGRGTQYF	TGTGCCAGCAGTGAAAGCCTTCGGCCTAGCGGGAGGGGGACCCAGTACTTC
NA	TRBV5-1	TRBJ2-3	NA	CASSKNQGLSTDTQYF	TGCGCCAGCAGTAAAAATCAGGGCTTAAGCACAGATACGCAGTATTTT
NA	TRBV10-3	TRBJ2-7	TRBD1	CAISESRQGSRQYF	TGTGCCATCAGTGAGTCTAGACAGGGTAGTAGGCAGTACTTC
few	TRBV10-3	TRBJ2-5	TRBD2	CAIRPGLAGETQYF	TGTGCCATCAGACCGGGACTAGCTGGAGAGACCCAGTACTTC
once	TRBV12-3/TRBV12-4	TRBJ1-1	TRBD1	CASNPGTGGSAEAFF	TGTGCCAGCAACCCCGGGACAGGGGGTTCCGCTGAAGCTTTCTTT
few	TRBV5-1	TRBJ2-3	NA	CASSSGNVNTDTQYF	TGCGCCAGCAGCTCGGGAAATGTTAACACAGATACGCAGTATTTT
NA	TRBV7-2	TRBJ1-4	NA	CASSLEEGALFF	TGTGCCAGCAGCTTAGAGGAGGGTGCCCTGTTTTTT
NA	TRBV19	TRBJ2-4	TRBD1	CASSPGQGRSGIQYF	TGTGCCAGTAGCCCAGGACAGGGCCGGTCGGGCATTCAGTACTTC
few	TRBV3-1	TRBJ2-5	TRBD2	CASSQGGGGETQYF	TGTGCCAGCAGCCAAGGTGGGGGGGGAGAGACCCAGTACTTC
NA	TRBV15	TRBJ1-5	NA	CATSRDRGNQPQHF	TGTGCCACCAGCAGAGACCGAGGCAATCAGCCCCAGCATTTT
NA	TRBV20-1	TRBJ2-3	NA	CSALPDRRNTFFVDTQYF	TGCAGTGCCTTACCTGACAGGCGAAATACCTTTTTTGTAGATACGCAGTATTTT
NA	TRBV12-3/TRBV12-4	TRBJ2-1	TRBD1	CASSVDRVGNNEQFF	TGTGCCAGCAGCGTGGACAGGGTGGGGAACAATGAGCAGTTCTTC
NA	TRBV15	TRBJ2-7	TRBD1	CATSRFNPGQGSFEQYF	TGTGCCACCAGCAGATTTAATCCGGGACAGGGTTCTTTCGAGCAGTACTTC
once	TRBV7-9	TRBJ2-7	NA	CASSLGTEVWYF	TGTGCCAGCAGCTTAGGGACCGAAGTCTGGTACTTC
NA	TRBV7-2	TRBJ2-2	NA	CASSLAVLRTENTGELFF	TGTGCCAGCAGCTTAGCGGTCCTAAGGACAGAGAACACCGGGGAGCTGTTTTTT
few	TRBV6-5	TRBJ2-7	NA	CASRGNYEQYF	TGTGCCAGCAGGGGTAACTACGAGCAGTACTTC
NA	TRBV3-1	TRBJ1-1	NA	CASSTRDMNTEAFF	TGTGCCAGCAGCACCCGAGATATGAACACTGAAGCTTTCTTT
NA	TRBV6-2/TRBV6-3	TRBJ2-3	TRBD2	CASSYATSGTGTDTQYF	TGTGCCAGCAGTTACGCTACTAGCGGGACCGGCACAGATACGCAGTATTTT
NA	TRBV5-1	TRBJ2-1	TRBD2	CASSWASGSWEQFF	TGCGCCAGCAGCTGGGCTAGCGGGAGTTGGGAGCAGTTCTTC
NA	TRBV19	TRBJ2-3	NA	CASKFQGSTDTQYF	TGTGCCAGTAAGTTCCAGGGAAGCACAGATACGCAGTATTTT
NA	TRBV6-5	TRBJ1-5	NA	CASSPLLGGIGNQPQHF	TGTGCCAGCAGTCCCCTCCTAGGGGGAATCGGCAATCAGCCCCAGCATTTT
few	TRBV4-1	TRBJ2-6	NA	CASSQGAGRTGANVLTF	TGCGCCAGCAGCCAGGGGGCGGGAAGGACTGGGGCCAACGTCCTGACTTTC
NA	TRBV19	TRBJ1-5	NA	CASSNTHQPQHF	TGTGCCAGTAGTAATACCCATCAGCCCCAGCATTTT
few	TRBV9	TRBJ1-4	NA	CASRLSDERKATNEKLFF	TGTGCCAGCAGACTATCGGATGAGAGAAAAGCAACTAATGAAAAACTGTTTTTT